Shown below are 18 T cell receptor delta chains from a single sample sequenced in a study of gamma-delta chains in newborns, infants, children. TCRdb reanalysed the reads via CATT. The sample holds more than 6,500 delta-chain clones, about 1.6% seen once. The sequencing input was blood. The origin of the receptors is a child who was a newborn, infant or young child, either healthy, febrile or measles-vaccinated (not recorded which).

In its sample, this clone was seen many times. The chain employs TRDV1 and TRDJ1; TRDD3 agrees at 8 bases. Germline-derived CDR1 and CDR2 are TSWWSYY and QGS. Trimming at V came to 1 base and at J to 0 bases, leaving 13 bases not matched to a gene. The CDR3 sequence is 19 residues long. The CDR3: CALGERGPDGDTYTDKLIF. CDR3 nucleotides: TGTGCTCTTGGGGAACGGGGCCCTGACGGGGATACTTACACCGATAAACTCATCTTT.

This clone is classed as medium-sized. The chain has TRDV1 and TRDJ1; 11 nucleotides agree with TRDD3. V shed 0 bases, J shed 3 bases, and the junction held 18 bases outside the gene matches. The germline V gene encodes CDR1 TSWWSYY and CDR2 QGS. CDR3 length: 21 amino acids. The CDR3 here is CALGELSRLGDTCDPPDKLIF. CDR3 nucleotide sequence: TGTGCTCTTGGGGAACTTTCCCGGCTGGGGGATACATGCGACCCACCCGATAAACTCATCTTT.

This clone was counted a few times. The V gene is TRDV1, the J gene TRDJ1; D possibly corresponds to TRDD2 (5 bases). CDR1 is TSWWSYY, CDR2 QGS, per germline. The CDR3 extends over 14 amino acids. Trimming pared 5 bases from V and 0 bases from J, leaving 10 bases between. This chain's CDR3 is CALGLLGYTDKLIF. CDR3 sequence (DNA): TGTGCTCTTGGGCTCCTAGGGTACACCGATAAACTCATCTTT.

Worth noting for this clone: A much larger clone differs from this one at a single base, so this may be a read error. Within the sample, other DNA sequences also encode this same CDR3. The chain has TRDV2 and TRDJ1; TRDD2 might be the D (5 bases). The length of the CDR3 is 16 residues. Germline loops: CDR1 GEAIGNYY, CDR2 EKD. This chain's CDR3 is CACDTGETRPFDKLIF. The CDR3 DNA follows: TGTGCCTGTGACACCGGAGAGACCCGCCCCTTCGATAAGCTCATCTTT.

With regard to this clone: The protein recorded in TCRdb matches a much larger clone and deviates from this DNA's translation at residue 7, suggesting a read error; the protein here is obtained by translating the DNA. The J gene is TRDJ3, the V gene TRDV2, with D unresolved. The CDR3 runs 18 residues. Trimming cost V 1 base and J 0 bases, with 12 bases left between them. The V gene's germline CDR1 is GEAIGNYY and CDR2 EKD. The CDR3 DNA follows: TGTGCCTGTGACACGGGCCTTTCCCGCTCCTGGGACACCCGACAGATGTTTTTC. Its translation: CACDTGLSRSWDTRQMFF.

With respect to this clone: TCRdb attributes to this sequence the protein of a much larger clone, which differs from the DNA translation at residue 12; a read error is likely, and the protein displayed is translated from the DNA. This chain links TRDV2 with TRDJ3; TRDD3 aligns across 8 bases. Germline V gene lookup returns CDR1 GEAIGNYY and CDR2 EKD. This CDR3 contains 18 residues. CDR3 protein: CACDTVGDFSWGTRQMFF. Here the CDR3 DNA reads TGTGCCTGTGACACCGTGGGGGATTTTAGCTGGGGCACCCGACAGATGTTTTTC.

This clone was detected a few times. The chain combines TRDV1 with TRDJ1; D gene uncertain. The CDR3 extends over 18 amino acids. The germline gives CDR1 TSWWSYY, CDR2 QGS. V was shortened by 4 bases and J by 0 bases, with 21 bases between the two germline ends. CDR3 region: CALGANRFLPRYTDKLIF. CDR3 DNA sequence: TGTGCTCTTGGGGCAAACCGCTTCTTACCGCGCTACACCGATAAACTCATCTTT.

The table lists this clone with a few counts. The amino acid sequence in TCRdb belongs to a much larger clone and departs from this DNA's translation at residue 7, likely a sequencing read error; the sequence shown is translated from the DNA. The J gene is TRDJ1, the V gene TRDV2, with 7 bases identical to TRDD3. This CDR3 is 15 amino acids long. With V trimmed by 0 bases and J by 5 bases, 8 bases remained unmatched. Looked up from germline, CDR1 is GEAIGNYY and CDR2 is EKD. The CDR3 spells CACDTGGWGPDKLIF. The CDR3 DNA sequence: TGTGCCTGTGACACCGGCGGCTGGGGGCCGGATAAACTCATCTTT.

This clone has just a few counts. V gene TRDV1 combines with J gene TRDJ1, with TRDD3 matching 9 bases. The trim removed 0 bases at V and 4 bases at J, leaving 24 bases unmatched. The CDR3 runs to 22 residues. The germline V gene encodes CDR1 TSWWSYY and CDR2 QGS. The CDR3 region has the DNA TGTGCTCTTGGGGAACTACTCCTACGTGACGTTTTATCGGGGGGATACCGCGATAAACTCATCTTT. This gives the protein CALGELLLRDVLSGGYRDKLIF.

This clone was seen only a few times. The protein listed by TCRdb differs at residue 10 from the translated DNA, so the DNA translation is shown. The chain has TRDV1 and TRDJ1, with D unresolved. Germline values: CDR1 TSWWSYY, CDR2 QGS. V gave up 0 bases and J gave up 1 base, with 18 bases separating them. The CDR3 contains 18 residues. CDR3 residues: CALGELFRYCEATDKLIF. CDR3 sequence (DNA): TGTGCTCTTGGGGAACTTTTCCGTTACTGTGAGGCCACCGATAAACTCATCTTT.

This clone was observed a handful of times. This same CDR3 is encoded by further DNA sequences in the sample. The rearrangement links TRDV1 to TRDJ1, with D maybe TRDD3 (6 bases). The CDR3 sequence is 19 residues long. CDR1 and CDR2 from the germline V gene are TSWWSYY and QGS. V was pared by 0 bases and J by 0 bases, with 20 bases between. In DNA, the CDR3 is TGTGCTCTTGGGGAACTTGGGGCGGGATGGGGGCCTCACACCGATAAACTCATCTTT. Translating gives CALGELGAGWGPHTDKLIF.

This clone is classed as medium-sized. The chain carries TRDV2 and TRDJ1, with 12 nucleotides matching TRDD3. This CDR3 region has 18 residues. CDR1 GEAIGNYY and CDR2 EKD come from the germline V gene. V gave up 3 bases and J gave up 2 bases; unmatched junction bases: 12. The CDR3 sequence is CACDSLLGDTSRTDKLIF. CDR3 DNA: TGTGCCTGTGACTCCTTACTGGGGGATACATCCAGGACCGATAAACTCATCTTT.

As to this clone: TCRdb gives a protein that differs at residue 11 from what the DNA encodes, so the protein here is translated from the DNA. This chain joins TRDV1 and TRDJ1, with 11 bases fitting TRDD3. J lost 3 bases, V lost 4 bases, and 13 bases had no gene match. The CDR3 consists of 18 residues. Germline V gene sequence: CDR1 TSWWSYY, CDR2 QGS. The CDR3 region has the DNA TGTGCTCTTGGGGTCCCGGTACTGGGGGATATGGATCCCGATAAACTCATCTTT. It codes for CALGVPVLGDMDPDKLIF.

A note on this clone: The protein given by TCRdb reflects a much larger clone and differs at residue 8 from this DNA's translation, likely from a read error; the protein shown is the DNA's translation. The chain carries TRAV29/DV5 and TRDJ1; 11 bases fit TRDD3. The V segment lost 1 base and the J segment 6 bases; nucleotides outside the gene matches: 20. This CDR3 comprises 19 residues. Germline lookup yields CDR1 NSMFDY and CDR2 ISSIKDK. CDR3 nucleotides: TGTGCAGCAAGCCCTAGTACCCAGCTACGGTGGGGGATACGCTATAAACTCATCTTT. The encoded protein is CAASPSTQLRWGIRYKLIF.

By frequency in the sample, this clone is medium-sized (0.01 to 0.1%). Within the sample, other DNA sequences also encode this same CDR3. This rearrangement joins TRDV3 to TRDJ2; 9 bases line up with TRDD2. From germline, CDR1 is TVYSNPD and CDR2 GDNSRS (reference sequence). Germline trimming cut 5 bases from V and 0 bases from J; bases unmatched to any gene: 22. The CDR3 sequence is 20 residues long. The CDR3 coding sequence is TGTGCCACCCGGCCTTCCTACGTATCAAGGGGCGAAGCTTTGACAGCACAACTCTTCTTT. Its protein is CATRPSYVSRGEALTAQLFF.

This clone showed up just a few times. TCRdb records a much larger clone's protein for this DNA, with a difference at residue 10 that likely arises from a read error; the protein given is the translation of the DNA. The chain links TRDV1 to TRDJ1; 7 bases line up with TRDD2. CDR1 is TSWWSYY and CDR2 is QGS in the germline V gene. V dropped 3 bases and J dropped 5; count of bases not matched to a gene: 9. This CDR3 contains 15 residues. DNA for the CDR3: TGTGCTCTTGGGGAGCCCTTCCTGCCGAAGGATAAACTCATCTTT. Translation gives CALGEPFLPKDKLIF.

About this clone: The protein in this entry is translated from the DNA; at residue 17 it differs from the protein listed in TCRdb. The rearrangement joins TRDV1 to TRDJ1; 7 bases agree with TRDD3. The germline V gene has CDR1 TSWWSYY and CDR2 QGS. The CDR3 is made up of 19 amino acids. Written as DNA, the CDR3 is TGTGCTCTTGGGAAGGCCATCCTAGGTACTGGGGTCGCCACCGATAAACCCATCTTT. Residues: CALGKAILGTGVATDKPIF.

This clone has more than one count but fewer than ten. This DNA translates differently at residue 3 from the TCRdb protein, which is that of a much larger clone; a read error is likely, and the protein shown is the DNA's own translation. This chain joins TRDV2 and TRDJ3; 7 bases map to TRDD3. The CDR3 spans 19 residues. From germline, CDR1 is GEAIGNYY and CDR2 EKD. For the CDR3, the DNA is TGTGCCAGTGACGGGGGATCTCCCCCGAGCTCCTGGGACACCCGACAGATGTTTTTC. Translation: CASDGGSPPSSWDTRQMFF.